This T cell receptor (beta chain) derives from a study of B cell selection in AIRE deficiency. V shed 2 bases and J shed 0 bases, with 9 bases lying between them. The length of the CDR3 is 15 residues. The regulatory T cell sort gate was CD4+CD25hiCD127low/negative. Study-level results: Patient Tconv cells held 30% to 35% of Treg sequences shared by healthy donors. Of 3,000 to 4,500 shared Treg TCRbeta sequences, over 25% were healthy-only, 7.5% to 10% patient-only. Healthy Tconv contained about 37% of shared healthy Treg sequences; only TCRbeta sequenced. Shared Treg sequences had shorter CDR3s, biased toward rearrangements with few non-templated insertions.

This table comes from immunoSEQ multiplex PCR, and its TCRdb copy is limited to in-frame clones, with some not included. The data hold roughly 22,000 clones, with about 94% observed a single time. Notes on this clone: Its antigen is currently unknown.

This clonotype was obtained from a human donor with AIRE deficiency. V gene TRBV5-3 combines with J gene TRBJ2-1; D unclear. TRBV5-3 carries the ORF label, with uncertain function. The sequenced material came from Tregs sorted from PBMCs. The CDR3 DNA sequence: TGTGCCAGAAGCTTAATGGGTAGCTCCTACAATGAGCAGTTCTTC. Residues: CARSLMGSSYNEQFF.